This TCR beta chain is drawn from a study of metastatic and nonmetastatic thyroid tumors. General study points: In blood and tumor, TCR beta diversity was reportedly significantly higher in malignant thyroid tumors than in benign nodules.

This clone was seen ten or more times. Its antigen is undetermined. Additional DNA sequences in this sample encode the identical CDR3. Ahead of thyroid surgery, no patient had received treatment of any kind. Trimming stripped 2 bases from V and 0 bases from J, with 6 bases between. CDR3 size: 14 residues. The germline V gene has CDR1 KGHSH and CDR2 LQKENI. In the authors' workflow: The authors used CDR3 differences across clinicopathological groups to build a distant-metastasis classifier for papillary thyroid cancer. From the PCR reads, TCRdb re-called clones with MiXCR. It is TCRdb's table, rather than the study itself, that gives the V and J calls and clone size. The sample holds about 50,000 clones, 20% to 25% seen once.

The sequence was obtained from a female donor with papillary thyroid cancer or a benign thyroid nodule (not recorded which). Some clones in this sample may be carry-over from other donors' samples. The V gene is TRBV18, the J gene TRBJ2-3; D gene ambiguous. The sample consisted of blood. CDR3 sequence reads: CASSPISSTDTQYF. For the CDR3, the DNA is TGTGCCAGCTCACCAATATCTAGCACAGATACGCAGTATTTT.